The 20 T cell receptor beta chains below all came from one sample that was sequenced in a study of cytomegalovirus exposure and HLA in healthy donors. 13 Jbeta primers and 60 Vbeta primers were used for the PCR. Measured with immunoSEQ multiplex PCR; TCRdb has only the in-frame clones, and not every one. The sample includes roughly 100,000 clones, under 80% of them seen just once. Sequenced material: PBMCs. Every receptor here comes from a woman aged 40 to 55 in good health and CMV-seropositive.

The chain recombines TRBV20-1 with TRBJ1-1; no clear D gene. V was shortened by 0 bases and J by 7 bases, with 6 bases between the two germline ends. Germline CDR1 and CDR2: DFQATT and SNEGSKA (reference sequence). This CDR3 contains 11 residues. CDR3 coding DNA: TGCAGTGCTAGAGACAGGAATGAAGCTTTCTTT. Translated: CSARDRNEAFF.

This sequence joins TRBV18 and TRBJ1-2; maybe TRBD1 (5 bases). The ends were cut back, 8 bases at V and 5 bases at J, with 15 bases in the middle. Germline CDR1 and CDR2: KGHSH and LQKENI. The CDR3 consists of 13 residues. The DNA of the CDR3 is TGTGCCAGCGGGGAGGGGACGGAGTATGGCTACACCTTC. This codes for CASGEGTEYGYTF. The full variable domain, with the rest looked up from reference TRBV18 and TRBJ1-2, is NAGVMQNPRHLVRRRGQEARLRCSPMKGHSHVYWYRQLPEEGLKFMVYLQKENIIDESGMPKERFSAEFPKEGPSILRIQQVVRGDSAAYFCASGEGTEYGYTFGSGTRLTVV.

This clone was counted a single time. The J gene is TRBJ2-7, the V gene TRBV2; 8 bases are a match to TRBD1. The CDR3 is made up of 15 amino acids. Unmatched junction bases numbered 11, after V lost 8 bases and J lost 2 bases. CDR1 and CDR2 (germline): SNHLY, FYNNEI. The DNA of the CDR3 is TGTGCCAGCGCCTTCAACAGGGGGTCCCCCTACGAGCAGTACTTC. Its translation is CASAFNRGSPYEQYF.

V is TRBV28 and J is TRBJ2-7; 14 nucleotides align to TRBD2. Germline trimming cut 3 bases from V and 3 bases from J; bases unmatched to any gene: 16. This CDR3 has 20 residues. CDR1 and CDR2 (germline): MDHEN, SYDVKM. CDR3 in DNA: TGTGCCAGCAGTTTTGGGGGGAGGTTCTCGACTAGCGGGAGGGTCTACGAGCAGTACTTC. Encoded protein: CASSFGGRFSTSGRVYEQYF.

The J gene is TRBJ1-2, the V gene TRBV5-1, with TRBD1 as a possible D gene (5 bases). Trimming shortened V by 0 bases and J by 5 bases, and 14 bases separated the two germline ends. Germline V gene lookup returns CDR1 SGHRS and CDR2 YFSETQ. The CDR3 loop spans 15 amino acids. CDR3 bases: TGCGCCAGCAGCTTGGAGGTCAGGGAAGGGTATGGCTACACCTTC. It translates to CASSLEVREGYGYTF.

This chain uses TRBV5-1 with TRBJ1-4; TRBD1 matches at 8 bases. The CDR3 is 14 residues long. V lost 3 bases and J lost 8; bases outside the gene matches: 6. Germline V gene sequence: CDR1 SGHRS, CDR2 YFSETQ. CDR3 sequence (DNA): TGCGCCAGCAGCTCCGGACAGGGAGACGAAAAACTGTTTTTT. Translated: CASSSGQGDEKLFF.

Comments on this clone: Other DNA sequences in this specimen translate into the identical CDR3. The V call is TRBV11-3, the J call TRBJ1-1; 7 bases are a match to TRBD1. Unmatched junction bases numbered 11, after V lost 5 bases and J lost 11 bases. The CDR3 sequence is 13 residues long. Per germline, CDR1 SGHNT and CDR2 YENEEA. The CDR3 loop is CASSHRDSEEAFF. The DNA for the CDR3 is TGTGCCAGCAGCCACCGGGACAGTGAAGAGGCTTTCTTT.

This clone turned up a few times. CDR3 DNA sequence: TGTGCCATTGCGACTAGCGGGGGTGAAGAGCAGTACTTC. Translated: CAIATSGGEEQYF. The chain has TRBV10-3 and TRBJ2-7, with 12 bases matching TRBD2. CDR1 is ENHRY, CDR2 SYGVKD, per germline. The CDR3 totals 13 residues. Trimming took 9 bases from V and 7 from J; bases not matched to a gene: 7.

The rearrangement links TRBV19 to TRBJ1-2; no clear D. The CDR3 totals 14 residues. Germline values: CDR1 LNHDA, CDR2 SQIVND (reference sequence). The V gene lost 9 bases and the J gene lost 4 bases, with 18 bases spanning the gap. CDR3 amino acids: CASTAWTAGYGYTF. As DNA, the CDR3 is TGTGCCAGCACCGCTTGGACTGCCGGCTATGGCTACACCTTC.

J is TRBJ2-5 and V is TRBV7-8; 11 bases agree with TRBD2. The CDR3 loop spans 16 amino acids. Germline V lookup: CDR1 SGHVS, CDR2 FQNEAQ. V dropped 5 bases and J dropped 3; count of bases not matched to a gene: 8. CDR3 protein: CASSPIRLAGKETQYF. CDR3 DNA sequence: TGTGCCAGCAGCCCCATTCGACTAGCGGGAAAAGAGACCCAGTACTTC.

The chain recombines TRBV27 with TRBJ2-4, with D unresolved. There are 16 residues in the CDR3. Germline CDR1 is MNHEY and CDR2 is SMNVEV (reference sequence). The germline V and J ends were trimmed by 5 bases and 0 bases, with 14 bases remaining between them. Here the CDR3 DNA reads TGTGCCAGCAGTACCTACCTACAGCAAGCCAAAAACATTCAGTACTTC. It is translated as CASSTYLQQAKNIQYF.

This clone was counted between two and nine times. The chain recombines TRBV4-1 with TRBJ2-7, with 7 bases identical to TRBD2. CDR3 size: 15 residues. J was trimmed by 2 bases and V by 0 bases; bases with no gene match: 4. Germline V gives CDR1 MGHRA, CDR2 YSYEKL. The CDR3 bases are TGCGCCAGCAGCCAAGAACGGGGGGTCCCCTACGAGCAGTACTTC. It specifies CASSQERGVPYEQYF.

This chain joins TRBV10-3 and TRBJ1-5, with no clear D. The CDR3 consists of 15 residues. Germline CDR1 and CDR2: ENHRY and SYGVKD. Trimming cost V 3 bases and J 2 bases, with 11 bases left between them. The CDR3 nucleotides are TGTGCCATCAGTGAATCGGGTATGGGCAATCAGCCCCAGCATTTT. Its protein is CAISESGMGNQPQHF.

The V gene is TRBV2, the J gene TRBJ1-3; 8 positions match TRBD1. CDR1 SNHLY and CDR2 FYNNEI come from the germline V gene. The CDR3 is 20 amino acids. V lost 5 bases, J lost 0 bases, and 18 bases stayed unmatched. The chain's CDR3 is CASSQPNRGINLHSGNTIYF. Here the CDR3 DNA reads TGTGCCAGCAGTCAACCCAACAGGGGGATAAACCTCCACTCTGGAAACACCATATATTTT.

V gene TRBV4-3 combines with J gene TRBJ2-4; D may be TRBD1 (5 bases). V was clipped by 1 base and J by 0 bases, with 19 bases between them. The germline V gene has CDR1 LGHNA and CDR2 YSLEER. CDR3 length equals 19 residues. The DNA of the CDR3 is TGCGCCAGCAGCCAAGTACTTGGACCCGACAGACTAGCCAAAAACATTCAGTACTTC. Protein product: CASSQVLGPDRLAKNIQYF.

CDR3 sequence: CASSLRAGGATPLHF. DNA for the CDR3: TGTGCCAGCAGCTTAAGAGCAGGTGGTGCGACACCCCTCCACTTT. V usage is TRBV7-8 and J usage is TRBJ1-6; the D is unclear. V was pared by 2 bases and J by 11 bases, with 16 bases between. The germline CDR1 and CDR2 sequences are SGHVS and FQNEAQ. CDR3 length: 15 amino acids.

This chain links TRBV5-5 with TRBJ1-4; D not resolved. Germline V gene data show CDR1 as SGHKS and CDR2 as YYEKEE (reference sequence). The CDR3 is 15 amino acids. V shed 4 bases and J shed 3 bases, with 13 bases lying between them. In nucleotides, the CDR3 is TGTGCCAGCAGCCTCCGAGGGTACGCTAATGAAAAACTGTTTTTT. It encodes CASSLRGYANEKLFF. The full variable domain, completed using reference TRBV5-5 and TRBJ1-4, is DAGVTQSPTHLIKTRGQQVTLRCSPISGHKSVSWYQQVLGQGPQFIFQYYEKEERGRGNFPDRFSARQFPNYSSELNVNALLLGDSALYLCASSLRGYANEKLFFGSGTQLSVL.

The V gene is TRBV7-3, the J gene TRBJ1-1; weak D call: TRBD1 (6 bases). The CDR3 is 14 residues long. Germline V gives CDR1 SGHTA, CDR2 FQGTGA. Trimming removed 6 bases at V and 4 bases at J, with 15 bases between. The CDR3 loop reads CASRQQGWSTEAFF. DNA of the CDR3: TGTGCCAGCAGACAACAGGGTTGGAGCACTGAAGCTTTCTTT.

The V gene is TRBV11-2, the J gene TRBJ1-1, with D possibly matching TRBD1 (5 bases). The CDR3 spans 15 residues. V was trimmed by 1 base and J by 3 bases, leaving 12 bases between them. The V gene's germline CDR1 is SGHAT and CDR2 FQNNGV. The CDR3 DNA sequence: TGTGCCAGCAGCTTAGGCATGGGGGGTTACACTGAAGCTTTCTTT. This translates into CASSLGMGGYTEAFF.

V gene TRBV7-9 combines with J gene TRBJ2-5; weak D call: TRBD2 (6 bases). The V gene lost 4 bases and the J gene lost 5 bases, with 17 bases spanning the gap. There are 15 residues in the CDR3. The germline V gene has CDR1 SEHNR and CDR2 FQNEAQ (reference sequence). CDR3 protein: CASSSGLRGRETQYF. The DNA for the CDR3 is TGTGCCAGCAGCTCTGGTTTGCGGGGAAGGGAGACCCAGTACTTC.